The rows below give T cell receptor beta chains drawn from one sample of a study of cytomegalovirus exposure and HLA in healthy donors. Profiling relied on immunoSEQ multiplex PCR, and the TCRdb table lists in-frame clones only, not all of them. The table lists some 190,000 clones, around four fifths of them singletons. The sample was PBMCs. These receptors all stem from a boy between 2 and 10 years old in good health and CMV-seronegative. Both conserved end residues are trimmed from each CDR3. Fields, in order: J gene, V gene, CDR3 protein.

TRBJ2-3	TRBV27	ASSLYGTGGTDTQY
TRBJ2-3	TRBV11-2	ASSLRGLAETDTQY
TRBJ2-7	TRBV5-6	ASSGGRQGYSYEQY
TRBJ2-2	TRBV29-1	SVEVQTSGTGSYTGELF
TRBJ1-2	TRBV27	ASSLGGAWGGYT
TRBJ1-5	TRBV19	ASSLSNQPQH
TRBJ1-1	TRBV6-5	ASRQGGYTEAF
TRBJ2-7	TRBV27	ASSWAYSSYEQY
TRBJ1-2	TRBV7-2	ASSLPTGWNYGYT
TRBJ2-2	TRBV5-6	ASSFGTDTGELF
TRBJ2-6	TRBV27	ASSSEGALANVLT
TRBJ2-1	TRBV9	ASSSRGGGRGNEQF
TRBJ2-1	TRBV7-6	ASSDWGGLRNEQF
TRBJ2-7	TRBV18	ASSPQGGSYEQY
TRBJ1-1	TRBV19	ASIGVGLEAF
TRBJ1-1	TRBV2	ASSWTGAGDTEAF
TRBJ1-1	TRBV5-5	ASTYLSTGQNTEAF
TRBJ1-4	TRBV7-2	ASSLSGRPTNEKLF
TRBJ1-3	TRBV5-1	ASSPTGDGNTIY
TRBJ2-1	TRBV29-1	SVGLAVSSYNEQF
TRBJ1-1	TRBV6-5	ASSYSEPGMNTEAF
TRBJ1-2	TRBV30	AWASQGLYT
TRBJ1-3	TRBV30	AWRPRGLIGNTIY
TRBJ2-5	TRBV7-9	ASSDPRGVPTKETQY
TRBJ2-6	TRBV10-3	AISEEGGSGANVLT
TRBJ2-5	TRBV5-1	ASSFTTGTRKETQY
TRBJ2-1	TRBV5-4	ASSLTSGNNEQF
TRBJ1-1	TRBV5-4	ASSPDRATEAF
TRBJ2-5	TRBV14	ASRDRAQETQY
TRBJ2-1	TRBV27	ASRTGGRWHEQF
TRBJ1-5	TRBV29-1	SVVGVSNQPQH
TRBJ1-3	TRBV9	ASSASRAEDSGNTIY
TRBJ1-2	TRBV30	AWSVPDRVYGYT
TRBJ2-2	TRBV7-9	ASRHYSGTNTGELF
TRBJ2-7	TRBV4-2	ASSQDPTSGIAYEQY
TRBJ1-2	TRBV6-1	ASSSGARGYGYT
TRBJ2-7	TRBV4-3	ASSPTGDPYEQY
TRBJ2-1	TRBV6-5	ASSYRDNEQF
TRBJ1-1	TRBV2	ASTNNQKNTEAF
TRBJ2-3	TRBV20-1	SAKGSDTQY
TRBJ2-1	TRBV6-5	ASGGLATPGRQF
TRBJ2-3	TRBV11-2	ASSSGGPTDTQY
TRBJ1-1	TRBV6-1	ASRRQGEAF